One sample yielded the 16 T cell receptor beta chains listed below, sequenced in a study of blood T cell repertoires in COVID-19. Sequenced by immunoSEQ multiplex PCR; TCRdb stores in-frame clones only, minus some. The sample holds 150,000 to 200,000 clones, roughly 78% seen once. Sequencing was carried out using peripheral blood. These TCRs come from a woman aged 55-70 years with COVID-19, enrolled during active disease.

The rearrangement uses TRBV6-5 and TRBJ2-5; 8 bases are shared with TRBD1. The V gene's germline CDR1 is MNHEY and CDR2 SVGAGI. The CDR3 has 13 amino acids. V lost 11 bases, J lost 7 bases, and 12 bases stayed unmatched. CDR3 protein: CACTTGVGGTQYF. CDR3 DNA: TGTGCCTGTACGACAGGGGTGGGGGGGACCCAGTACTTC.

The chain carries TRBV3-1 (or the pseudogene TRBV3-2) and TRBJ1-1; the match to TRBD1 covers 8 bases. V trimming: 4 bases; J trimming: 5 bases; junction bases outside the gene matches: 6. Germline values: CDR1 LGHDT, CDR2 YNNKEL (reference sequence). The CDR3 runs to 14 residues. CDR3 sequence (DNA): TGTGCCAGCAGCCCCACACAGGGGGGGACTGAAGCTTTCTTT. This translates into CASSPTQGGTEAFF.

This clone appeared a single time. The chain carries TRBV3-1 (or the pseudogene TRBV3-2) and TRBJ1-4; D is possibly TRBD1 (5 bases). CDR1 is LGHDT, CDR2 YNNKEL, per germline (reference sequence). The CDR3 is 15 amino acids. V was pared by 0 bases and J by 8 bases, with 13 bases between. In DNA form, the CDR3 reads TGTGCCAGCAGCCAAGATTGGGGGAGGGGAGAAAAACTGTTTTTT. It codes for CASSQDWGRGEKLFF.

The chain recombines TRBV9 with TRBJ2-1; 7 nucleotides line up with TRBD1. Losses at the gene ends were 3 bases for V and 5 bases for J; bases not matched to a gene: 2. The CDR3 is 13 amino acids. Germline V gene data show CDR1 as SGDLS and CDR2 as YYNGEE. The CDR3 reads CASSGQGHNEQFF. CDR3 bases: TGTGCCAGCAGCGGACAGGGTCACAATGAGCAGTTCTTC.

The CDR3 DNA reads TGTGCCAGCAGTAGATTTAGCTACACCTTC. This translates into CASSRFSYTF. The V gene is TRBV6-6, the J gene TRBJ1-2; D is unresolved. The CDR3 sequence is 10 residues long. CDR1 is MNHNY and CDR2 is SVGAGI in the germline V gene (reference sequence). The V end lost 5 bases, the J end lost 9 bases, and 7 bases lay between the germline ends.

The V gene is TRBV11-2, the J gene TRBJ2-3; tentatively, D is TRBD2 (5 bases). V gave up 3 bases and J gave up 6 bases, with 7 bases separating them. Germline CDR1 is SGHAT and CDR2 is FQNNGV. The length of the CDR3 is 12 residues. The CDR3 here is CASSLRRDTQYF. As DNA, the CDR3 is TGTGCCAGCAGCTTGAGGAGGGATACGCAGTATTTT.

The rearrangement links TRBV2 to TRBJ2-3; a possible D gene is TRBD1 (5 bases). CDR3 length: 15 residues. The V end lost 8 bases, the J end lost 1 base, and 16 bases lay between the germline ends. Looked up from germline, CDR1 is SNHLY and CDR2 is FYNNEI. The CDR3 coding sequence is TGTGCCAGCTTAGGGGAAATAATCGGCACAGATACGCAGTATTTT. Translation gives CASLGEIIGTDTQYF.

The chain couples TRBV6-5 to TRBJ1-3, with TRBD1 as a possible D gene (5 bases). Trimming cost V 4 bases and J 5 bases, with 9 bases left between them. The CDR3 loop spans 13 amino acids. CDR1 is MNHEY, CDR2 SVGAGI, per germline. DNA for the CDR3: TGTGCCAGCAGTTCAGACAGCCGAAACACCATATATTTT. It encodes CASSSDSRNTIYF.

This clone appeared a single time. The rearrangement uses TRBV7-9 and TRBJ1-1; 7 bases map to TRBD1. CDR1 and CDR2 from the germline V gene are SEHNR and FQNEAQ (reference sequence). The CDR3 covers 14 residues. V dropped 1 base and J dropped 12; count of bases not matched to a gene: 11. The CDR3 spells CASSLGPLGQFTFF. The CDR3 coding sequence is TGTGCCAGCAGCTTAGGACCCTTGGGACAGTTCACTTTCTTT.

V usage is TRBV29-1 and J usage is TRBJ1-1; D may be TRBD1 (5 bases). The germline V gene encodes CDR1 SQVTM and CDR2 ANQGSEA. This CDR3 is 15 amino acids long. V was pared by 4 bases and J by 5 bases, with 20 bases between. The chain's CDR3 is CSVVRSWGLQTEAFF. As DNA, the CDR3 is TGCAGCGTTGTACGGTCATGGGGACTGCAAACTGAAGCTTTCTTT. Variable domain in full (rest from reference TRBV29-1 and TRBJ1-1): SAVISQKPSRDICQRGTSLTIQCQVDSQVTMMFWYRQQPGQSLTLIATANQGSEATYESGFVIDKFPISRPNLTFSTLTVSNMSPEDSSIYLCSVVRSWGLQTEAFFGQGTRLTVV.

CDR3 DNA: TGTGCCAGCAGTAGGATGGCGGGGGTACAGAATGAGCAGTTCTTC. This gives the protein CASSRMAGVQNEQFF. The rearrangement links TRBV2 to TRBJ2-1; 7 positions agree with TRBD2. This CDR3 is built from 15 residues. Germline CDR1 SNHLY, CDR2 FYNNEI. J lost 7 bases, V lost 5 bases, and 11 bases had no gene match.

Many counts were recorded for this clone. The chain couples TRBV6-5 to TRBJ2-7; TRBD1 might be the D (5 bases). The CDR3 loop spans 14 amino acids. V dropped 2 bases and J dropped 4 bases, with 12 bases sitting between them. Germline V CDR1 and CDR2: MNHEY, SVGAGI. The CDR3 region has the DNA TGTGCCAGCAGTTACGGGAAGGGGAATTACGAGCAGTACGTC. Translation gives CASSYGKGNYEQYV.

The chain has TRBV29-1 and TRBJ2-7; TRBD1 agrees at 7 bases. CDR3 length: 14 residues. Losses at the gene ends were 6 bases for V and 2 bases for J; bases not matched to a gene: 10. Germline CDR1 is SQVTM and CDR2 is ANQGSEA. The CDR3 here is CSVPRTGRPYEQYF. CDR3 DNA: TGCAGCGTCCCAAGGACAGGCCGCCCCTACGAGCAGTACTTC.

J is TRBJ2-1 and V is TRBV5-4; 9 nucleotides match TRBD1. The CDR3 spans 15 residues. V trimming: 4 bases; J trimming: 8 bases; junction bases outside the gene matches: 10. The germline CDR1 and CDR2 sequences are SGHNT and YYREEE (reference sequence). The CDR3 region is CASSLGQGTSDEQFF. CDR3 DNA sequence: TGTGCCAGCAGCCTCGGACAGGGGACATCGGATGAGCAGTTCTTC.

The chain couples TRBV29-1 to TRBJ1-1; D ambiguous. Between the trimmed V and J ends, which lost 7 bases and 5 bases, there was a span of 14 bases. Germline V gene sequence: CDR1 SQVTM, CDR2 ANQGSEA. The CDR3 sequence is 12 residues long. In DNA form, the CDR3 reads TGCAGCGCGCAGACTCAAGGTACTGAAGCTTTCTTT. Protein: CSAQTQGTEAFF.

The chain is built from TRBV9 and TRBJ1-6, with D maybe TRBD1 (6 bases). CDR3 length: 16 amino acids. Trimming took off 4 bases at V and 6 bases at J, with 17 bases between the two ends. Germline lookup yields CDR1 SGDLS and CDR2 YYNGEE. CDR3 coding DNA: TGTGCCAGCAGCTTTCCCCGGGGGGGCGGTAATTCACCCCTCCACTTT. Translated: CASSFPRGGGNSPLHF.